This TCR beta chain was sequenced during a study of blood T cell repertoires in COVID-19. Here immunoSEQ multiplex PCR was the method, and the copy in TCRdb shows in-frame clones only, minus some. The sample lists 90,000 to 140,000 clones, approximately 80% seen once, with just over 15% in the top ten. Germline lookup yields CDR1 LGHNT and CDR2 FRNRAP. This CDR3 has 14 amino acids. V lost 2 bases and J lost 6; bases outside the gene matches: 4. In this sample, this clone turned up a few times. This clonotype was sampled from a woman older than 75 with acute or convalescent COVID-19. The gene calls are TRBV12-5 and TRBJ1-5, with TRBD1 matching over 7 bases. The specimen was peripheral blood. CDR3 in amino acids: CASGLPGGGQPQHF. CDR3 nucleotide sequence: TGTGCTAGTGGTTTGCCAGGGGGTGGTCAGCCCCAGCATTTT.